This TCR beta chain was recorded in a study of blood T cell repertoires in COVID-19. About the research overall: COVID-19 samples, acute and convalescent, were from the United States, Italy and Spain. Sample material is recorded as cDNA or gDNA derived from T cells, B-cell-depleted T cells, or PBMCs.

In the original processing: Amplification with reference gene primers provided the estimates of nucleated cell counts. TCRdb's copy holds only in-frame clones and misses some; the assay was immunoSEQ multiplex PCR. V and J calls and clone size come straight from that table; D and trimming were deduced from the DNA. Among around 94,000 clones listed, 70% to 90% were seen once. CDR3 length: 15 residues. V was shortened by 0 bases and J by 1 base, with 9 bases between the two germline ends. Germline V gene data show CDR1 as SEHNR and CDR2 as FQNEAQ (reference sequence). The sequenced sample was peripheral blood. The TCR sequence derives from a man aged 50 to 59 with active COVID-19. This chain joins TRBV7-9 and TRBJ1-1; no definite D call. Here the CDR3 reads CASSLAGSKNTEAFF. The DNA for the CDR3 is TGTGCCAGCAGCTTAGCGGGCAGCAAGAACACTGAAGCTTTCTTT.